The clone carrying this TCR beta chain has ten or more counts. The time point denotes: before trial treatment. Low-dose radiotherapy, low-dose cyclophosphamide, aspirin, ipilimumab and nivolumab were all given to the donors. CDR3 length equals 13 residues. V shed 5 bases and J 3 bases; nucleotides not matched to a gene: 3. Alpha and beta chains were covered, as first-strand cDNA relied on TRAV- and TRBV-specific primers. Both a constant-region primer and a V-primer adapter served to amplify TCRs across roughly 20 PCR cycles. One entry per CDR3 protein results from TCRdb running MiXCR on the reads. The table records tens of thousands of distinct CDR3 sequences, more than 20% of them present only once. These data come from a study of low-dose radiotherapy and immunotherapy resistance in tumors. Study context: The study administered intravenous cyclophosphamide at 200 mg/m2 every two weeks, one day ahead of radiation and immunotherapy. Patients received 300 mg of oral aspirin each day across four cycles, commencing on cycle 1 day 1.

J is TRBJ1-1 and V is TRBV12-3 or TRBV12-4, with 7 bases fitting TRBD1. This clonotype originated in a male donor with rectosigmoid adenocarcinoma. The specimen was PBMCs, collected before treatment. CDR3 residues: CASSPTGDTEAFF. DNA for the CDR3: TGTGCCAGCAGTCCCACAGGGGACACTGAAGCTTTCTTT.